This T cell receptor beta chain was captured by sequencing in a study of T and B cells in COVID-19 patients. Study summary: COVID-19 patients gave peripheral blood either during active infection or after recovery.

Multiplex PCR with BIOMED2 TRB-A/B primer pools amplified TRB rearrangements. TCRdb fed the multiplex PCR reads into MiXCR, producing one record per CDR3 protein. This sample carries 11,000 to 15,000 distinct CDR3 sequences, 29% of them seen once, and the ten largest clones take 7% to 8%. J gave up 2 bases and V 2 bases, and 3 bases lay outside the gene matches. The CDR3 length is 14 residues. The germline gives CDR1 SEHNR, CDR2 FQNEAQ (reference sequence). TRB was amplified from approximately 250-480 ng of blood genomic DNA. This TCR was sampled from a human donor who had recovered from COVID-19. Sequenced: blood. The chain couples TRBV7-9 to TRBJ2-7; 7 bases are a match to TRBD2. The CDR3 reads CASSLRGEAYEQYF. CDR3 nucleotide sequence: TGTGCCAGCAGCTTACGGGGGGAAGCCTACGAGCAGTACTTC.